This TCR beta chain was retrieved from a study of identical twins. This CDR3 has 14 amino acids. Germline loops: CDR1 SGHRS, CDR2 YFSETQ. The V and J ends lost 0 bases and 4 bases respectively, with 11 bases between them. TCRdb recomputed calls from the 5' RACE reads with MiXCR, one row per CDR3 protein. The sample yields about 730,000 distinct CDR3 sequences, 21% seen once. The same data also went into a second study, on T cells expressing NK-cell markers. As reported in that work: The CD3+CD56-NKG2C+ fraction of several donors was also led by these clonotypes.

This clonotype was obtained from a woman younger than 35 in good health. V gene TRBV5-1 combines with J gene TRBJ2-7, with TRBD2 as a possible D gene (6 bases). Sequencing was carried out using PBMCs. For the CDR3, the DNA is TGCGCCAGCAGCTTGGATTCGGGGGAGTACGAGCAGTACTTC. Translated, it gives CASSLDSGEYEQYF.